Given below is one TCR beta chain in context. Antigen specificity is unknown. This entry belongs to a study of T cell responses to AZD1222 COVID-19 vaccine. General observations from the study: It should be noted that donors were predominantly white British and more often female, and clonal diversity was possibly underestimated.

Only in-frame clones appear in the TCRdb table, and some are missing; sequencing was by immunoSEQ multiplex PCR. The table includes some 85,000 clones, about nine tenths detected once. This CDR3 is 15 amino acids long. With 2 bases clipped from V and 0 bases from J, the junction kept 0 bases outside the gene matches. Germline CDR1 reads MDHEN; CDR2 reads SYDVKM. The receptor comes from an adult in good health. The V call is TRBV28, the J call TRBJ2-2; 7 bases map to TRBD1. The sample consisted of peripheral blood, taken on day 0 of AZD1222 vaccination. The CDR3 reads CASSLQGANTGELFF. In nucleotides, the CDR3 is TGTGCCAGCAGTTTACAGGGGGCGAACACCGGGGAGCTGTTTTTT.